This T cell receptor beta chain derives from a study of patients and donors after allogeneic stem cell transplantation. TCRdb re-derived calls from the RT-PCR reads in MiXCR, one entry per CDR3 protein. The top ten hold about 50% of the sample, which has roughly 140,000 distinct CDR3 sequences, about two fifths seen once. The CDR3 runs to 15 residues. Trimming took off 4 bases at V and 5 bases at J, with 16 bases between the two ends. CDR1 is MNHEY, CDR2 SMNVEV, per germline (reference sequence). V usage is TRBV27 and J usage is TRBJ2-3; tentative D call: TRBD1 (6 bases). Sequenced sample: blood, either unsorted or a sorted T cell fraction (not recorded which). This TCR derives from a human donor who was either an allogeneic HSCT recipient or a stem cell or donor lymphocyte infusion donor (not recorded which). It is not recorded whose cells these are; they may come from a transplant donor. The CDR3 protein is CASSWTTTGRDTQYF. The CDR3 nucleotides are TGTGCCAGCAGTTGGACCACTACAGGGAGAGATACGCAGTATTTT.